This T cell receptor (beta chain) was recovered during a study of T cell responses to AZD1222 COVID-19 vaccine. Germline CDR1 is SQVTM and CDR2 is ANQGSEA. This CDR3 is built from 13 residues. This table comes from immunoSEQ multiplex PCR, and its TCRdb copy is limited to in-frame clones, with some not included. The sample contains more than 90,000 clones, about nine tenths of which appear only once. This TCR was recovered from an adult who received the AZD1222 COVID-19 vaccine. Source: peripheral blood, taken 28 days after the second AZD1222 dose. The chain recombines TRBV29-1 with TRBJ2-2, with D uncertain. CDR3 residues: CTMVERNTGELFF. The CDR3 coding sequence is TGCACCATGGTTGAGCGTAACACCGGGGAGCTGTTTTTT.